This TCR beta chain was sequenced for a study of long-term antiretroviral therapy in people with HIV. The study's findings and limits: An increase in diversity followed ART, yet levels stayed below transplant donor controls.

Germline CDR1 LNHNV, CDR2 YYDKDF (reference sequence). The V end was cut by 0 bases, the J end by 0 bases, with 6 bases between. This CDR3 is 15 amino acids long. Of note for this clone: Its target is not known.

A v3.0 immunoSEQ assay was performed at survey level. The study targeted 40,000-50,000 T-cell genomes per sample in sequencing. TCRdb keeps only in-frame clones here, not all; method: immunoSEQ multiplex PCR. This table has over 30,000 clones, 82% appearing once. United States facilities provided treatment to all participants with HIV. This chain uses TRBV15 with TRBJ1-3; D unresolved. This receptor was taken from a man between 18 and 35 years old with HIV. The sample in question was unsorted PBMCs, obtained 0.6 years after starting antiretroviral therapy. CDR3 region: CATSRERFSGNTIYF. CDR3 coding DNA: TGTGCCACCAGCAGAGAAAGGTTCTCTGGAAACACCATATATTTT.